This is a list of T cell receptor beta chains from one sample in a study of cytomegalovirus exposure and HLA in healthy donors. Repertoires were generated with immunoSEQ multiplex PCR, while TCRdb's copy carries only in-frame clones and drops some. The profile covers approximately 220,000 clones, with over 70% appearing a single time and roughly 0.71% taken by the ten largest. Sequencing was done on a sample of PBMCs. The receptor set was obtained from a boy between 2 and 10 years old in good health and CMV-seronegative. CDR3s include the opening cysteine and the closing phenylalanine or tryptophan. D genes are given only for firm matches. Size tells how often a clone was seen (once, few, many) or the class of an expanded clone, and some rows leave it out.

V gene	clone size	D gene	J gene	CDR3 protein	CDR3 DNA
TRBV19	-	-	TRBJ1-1	CASSIYGNTEAFF	TGTGCCAGTAGTATATACGGGAACACTGAAGCTTTCTTT
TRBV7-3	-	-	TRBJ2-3	CASSLTADYTDTQYF	TGTGCCAGCAGCTTAACGGCGGACTACACAGATACGCAGTATTTT
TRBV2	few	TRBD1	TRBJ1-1	CASSAGGDTEAFF	TGTGCCAGCAGTGCAGGGGGAGACACTGAAGCTTTCTTT
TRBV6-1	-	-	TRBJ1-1	CASSELVRDTEAFF	TGTGCCAGCAGTGAACTGGTCCGGGACACTGAAGCTTTCTTT
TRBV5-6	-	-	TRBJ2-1	CASSFLYNEQFF	TGTGCCAGCAGCTTTCTGTACAATGAGCAGTTCTTC
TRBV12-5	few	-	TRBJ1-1	CASGLDRESNTEAFF	TGTGCTAGTGGTTTGGACAGGGAATCGAACACTGAAGCTTTCTTT
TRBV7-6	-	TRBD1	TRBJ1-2	CASSSSGTGDYGYTF	TGTGCCAGCAGCTCCTCTGGGACAGGAGACTATGGCTACACCTTC
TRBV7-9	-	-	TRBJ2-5	CASSPPHKETQYF	TGTGCCAGCAGCCCCCCCCACAAAGAGACCCAGTACTTC
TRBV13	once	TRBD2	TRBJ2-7	CASSETSGSNEQYF	TGTGCCAGCAGTGAGACTAGCGGGAGTAACGAGCAGTACTTC
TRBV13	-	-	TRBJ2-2	CASSLPDQSGELFF	TGTGCCAGCAGCTTGCCAGATCAGTCCGGGGAGCTGTTTTTT
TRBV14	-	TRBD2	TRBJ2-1	CASSQGRSGLAGGDDYNEQFF	TGTGCCAGCAGCCAAGGGAGGAGTGGGCTAGCGGGGGGGGATGATTACAATGAGCAGTTCTTC
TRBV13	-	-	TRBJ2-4	CASSLGLAKNIQYF	TGTGCCAGCAGCTTAGGACTAGCCAAAAACATTCAGTACTTC
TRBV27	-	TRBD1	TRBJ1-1	CASSLRPPGTGNTEAFF	TGTGCCAGCAGTTTAAGGCCCCCGGGGACAGGGAACACTGAAGCTTTCTTT
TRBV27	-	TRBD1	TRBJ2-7	CASSLYGQGSYEQYF	TGTGCCAGCAGTTTATATGGACAGGGCTCCTACGAGCAGTACTTC
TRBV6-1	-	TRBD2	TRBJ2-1	CASSVLAGGYNEQFF	TGTGCCAGCAGTGTCCTAGCGGGGGGGTACAATGAGCAGTTCTTC
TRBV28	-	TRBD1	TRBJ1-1	CASSPGTGNTEAFF	TGTGCCAGCAGTCCCGGGACAGGGAACACTGAAGCTTTCTTT
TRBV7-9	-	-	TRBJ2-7	CSSSLGGDPSYGQYF	TGTTCCAGCAGCTTAGGAGGAGACCCCTCCTACGGGCAGTACTTC
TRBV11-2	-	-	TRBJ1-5	CASSRTSGDSNQPQHF	TGTGCCAGCAGCCGGACGTCAGGGGATAGCAATCAGCCCCAGCATTTT
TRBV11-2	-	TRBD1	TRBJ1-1	CASSRTGITEAFF	TGTGCCAGCAGCCGGACAGGGATCACTGAAGCTTTCTTT
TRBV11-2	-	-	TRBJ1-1	CASSLGGGRMNTEAFF	TGTGCCAGCAGCTTAGGGGGCGGCAGAATGAACACTGAAGCTTTCTTT
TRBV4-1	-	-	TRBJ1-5	CASSQGPKGGQPQHF	TGCGCCAGCAGCCAAGGCCCGAAAGGGGGTCAGCCCCAGCATTTT
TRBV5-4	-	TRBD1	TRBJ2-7	CASSMGQYEQYF	TGTGCCAGCAGCATGGGACAGTACGAGCAGTACTTC
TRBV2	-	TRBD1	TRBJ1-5	CASSEGGGLNQPQHF	TGTGCCAGCAGTGAAGGAGGGGGCCTGAATCAGCCCCAGCATTTT
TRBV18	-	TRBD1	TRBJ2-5	CASSPRPDRGETQYF	TGTGCCAGCTCCCCCAGACCGGACAGGGGTGAGACCCAGTACTTC
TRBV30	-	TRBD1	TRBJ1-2	CAWEPGGADYGYTF	TGTGCCTGGGAACCAGGGGGCGCGGACTATGGCTACACCTTC
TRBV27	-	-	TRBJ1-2	CASSFGSADTVNYGYTF	TGTGCCAGCAGTTTTGGTTCGGCAGACACCGTTAACTATGGCTACACCTTC
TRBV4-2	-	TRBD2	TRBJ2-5	CASSPYRVRTSGRSETQYF	TGTGCCAGCAGCCCCTACCGCGTCAGGACTAGCGGGAGATCGGAGACCCAGTACTTC
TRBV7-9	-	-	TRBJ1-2	CASSGPGGYTF	TGTGCCAGTAGTGGCCCGGGTGGCTACACCTTC
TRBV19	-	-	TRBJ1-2	CASSFSYGYTF	TGTGCCAGTAGTTTCAGCTATGGCTACACCTTC
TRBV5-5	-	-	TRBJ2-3	CASSSRRGSGETAASDTQYF	TGTGCCAGCAGCTCAAGGAGGGGTTCGGGTGAGACGGCGGCTTCAGATACGCAGTATTTT
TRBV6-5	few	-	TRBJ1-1	CASSYTGGPTEAFF	TGTGCCAGCAGTTACACGGGGGGGCCCACTGAAGCTTTCTTT
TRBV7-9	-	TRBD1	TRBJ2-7	CASSLKGTGGVYSYEQYF	TGTGCCAGCAGCCTAAAAGGGACAGGGGGCGTCTACTCCTACGAGCAGTACTTC
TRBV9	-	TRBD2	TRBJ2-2	CASSGRTSGAGELFF	TGTGCCAGCAGCGGACGGACTAGCGGTGCCGGGGAGCTGTTTTTT
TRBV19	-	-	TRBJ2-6	CASTSSGANVLTF	TGTGCCAGTACCAGCTCTGGGGCCAACGTCCTGACTTTC
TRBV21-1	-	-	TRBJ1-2	CASSSHRALFYDGYTF	TGTGCCAGCAGCTCTCACAGGGCCCTCTTTTACGACGGCTACACCTTC
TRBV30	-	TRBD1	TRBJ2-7	CAWSVVGQGCEQYF	TGTGCCTGGAGTGTAGTGGGACAGGGATGTGAGCAGTACTTC
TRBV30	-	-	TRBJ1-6	CAHRDLAGNSPLHF	TGTGCCCACAGGGATCTGGCCGGGAATTCACCCCTCCACTTT
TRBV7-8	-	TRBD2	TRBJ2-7	CASSSLAVSYEQYF	TGTGCCAGCAGCTCGCTAGCGGTCTCCTACGAGCAGTACTTC
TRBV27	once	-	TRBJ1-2	CASSPGGGFYGYTF	TGTGCCAGCAGTCCCGGCGGAGGATTCTATGGCTACACCTTC
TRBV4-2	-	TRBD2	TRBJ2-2	CASSQVAGASFGELFF	TGTGCCAGCAGCCAAGTTGCGGGAGCCTCGTTTGGGGAGCTGTTTTTT
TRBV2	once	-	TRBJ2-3	CASSEAGLRGDTQYF	TGTGCCAGCAGTGAAGCTGGTCTGCGTGGAGATACGCAGTATTTT
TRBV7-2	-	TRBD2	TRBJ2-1	CASSLAHGRVREQFF	TGTGCCAGCAGCTTAGCTCACGGGAGGGTGCGTGAGCAGTTCTTC
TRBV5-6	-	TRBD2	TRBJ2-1	CASSKIGGIDEQFF	TGTGCCAGCAGCAAAATCGGGGGGATCGATGAGCAGTTCTTC
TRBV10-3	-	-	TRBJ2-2	CAIRSGSETGELFF	TGTGCCATCAGGTCCGGGAGTGAGACCGGGGAGCTGTTTTTT
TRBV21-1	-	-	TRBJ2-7	CASSNLHRGPHSGSSYEQYF	TGTGCCAGCAGCAATCTTCACCGAGGCCCCCATAGCGGGAGCTCCTACGAGCAGTACTTC
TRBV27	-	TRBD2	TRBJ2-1	CASSFSASGTFYNEQFF	TGTGCCAGCAGTTTTTCGGCTAGCGGGACCTTCTACAATGAGCAGTTCTTC
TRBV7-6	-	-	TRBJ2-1	CASSWELGITYNEQFF	TGTGCCAGCAGCTGGGAGCTCGGGATAACCTACAATGAGCAGTTCTTC
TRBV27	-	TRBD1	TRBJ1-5	CASSRDRSNQPQHF	TGTGCCAGCAGCCGGGACAGAAGCAATCAGCCCCAGCATTTT
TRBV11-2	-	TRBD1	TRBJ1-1	CASSLLFPGQGAGTEAFF	TGTGCCAGCAGCTTACTCTTCCCGGGACAGGGGGCGGGCACTGAAGCTTTCTTT
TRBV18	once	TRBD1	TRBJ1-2	CASILDPGGAFDLFNYGYTF	TGTGCCAGCATCCTGGACCCAGGGGGCGCCTTTGACCTCTTTAACTATGGCTACACCTTC
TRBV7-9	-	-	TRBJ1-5	CASSLGQEPQHF	TGTGCCAGCAGCTTAGGACAAGAGCCCCAGCATTTT
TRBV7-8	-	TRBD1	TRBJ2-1	CASSHTGVPVLEQFF	TGTGCCAGCAGCCACACAGGGGTACCCGTTTTAGAGCAGTTCTTC
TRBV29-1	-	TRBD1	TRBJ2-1	CSVSPPPYRGIYNEQFF	TGCAGCGTTTCCCCTCCCCCTTACAGGGGAATTTACAATGAGCAGTTCTTC
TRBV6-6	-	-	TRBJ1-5	CASSYEGPQHF	TGTGCCAGCAGTTACGAGGGGCCCCAGCATTTT
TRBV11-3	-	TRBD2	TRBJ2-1	CASSWGLAGGSSYNEQFF	TGTGCCAGCAGCTGGGGCCTAGCGGGAGGGAGCTCCTACAATGAGCAGTTCTTC